The TCR beta chain under discussion was sequenced for a study of T cells in Graves' hyperthyroidism and ophthalmopathy. CDR1 is SEHNR, CDR2 FQNEAQ, per germline (reference sequence). The CDR3 extends over 16 amino acids. V was pared by 5 bases and J by 2 bases, with 15 bases between. The TCR beta CDR3 regions underwent amplification using RNA transcripts as the source. First-round RT-PCR with HTBI primers amplified the TCR CDR3 region. MiXCR, applied by TCRdb to the multiplex PCR reads, yields one record per CDR3 protein. Altogether 650,000 to 800,000 distinct CDR3 sequences are present, about 45% being singletons, with the ten largest covering more than 7%.

This chain connects TRBV7-9 to TRBJ1-4; perhaps TRBD1 as D (5 bases). The clonotype originates from an adult man with Graves' disease, either hyperthyroidism or ophthalmopathy (not recorded which). Sequencing was done on a sample of peripheral blood or thyroid tissue (not recorded which). CDR3 coding DNA: TGTGCCAGCAGCGGCGGGACTTGGGGGACTAATGAAAAACTGTTTTTT. Translating gives CASSGGTWGTNEKLFF.